The 11 T cell receptor beta chains given below trace back to one sample, sequenced in a study of naive and memory T cell subsets. General study results and limits: A few larger clonotypes appeared in naive repertoires, especially CD8, possibly memory cells re-expressing CD45RA.

Both TRBC1 and TRBC2 were covered by a beta constant-region primer of two equimolar oligonucleotides. Ligated cDNA was amplified by four rounds of PCR with nested alpha and beta constant-region primers and SP2. TCRdb used MiXCR to reprocess the UMI-ligation and nested PCR reads, holding one entry per CDR3 protein. The top ten clones hold 2.8% of a sample with 98,000 or so distinct CDR3 sequences, around 13% of them seen once. Their cognate antigens are unknown. What was sequenced was naive CD8+ T cells from blood. All receptors derive from a human donor in good health.

The chain links TRBV29-1 to TRBJ1-2, with no clear D. This CDR3 has 14 amino acids. V gave up 4 bases and J gave up 0 bases, with 12 bases separating them. CDR1 is SQVTM, CDR2 ANQGSEA, per germline. CDR3 nucleotides: TGCAGCGTTGGTGAAAACACAGCTAACTATGGCTACACCTTC. It translates to CSVGENTANYGYTF.

The table lists this clonotype with a few counts. The chain carries TRBV7-3 and TRBJ2-1, with 8 bases aligning to TRBD1. Germline loops: CDR1 SGHTA, CDR2 FQGTGA. The J segment lost 6 bases and the V segment lost 2 bases, leaving 6 bases of the junction unmatched. This CDR3 region has 15 residues. CDR3 sequence (DNA): TGTGCCAGCAGCTTAGGCCGGACAGGGTTCAATGAGCAGTTCTTC. Protein product: CASSLGRTGFNEQFF.

Many counts were recorded for this clonotype. The chain uses TRBV4-2 and TRBJ1-1, with D hard to call. Germline lookup yields CDR1 LGHNA and CDR2 YNFKEQ. The CDR3 is 15 amino acids. Trimming pared 1 base from V and 6 bases from J, leaving 15 bases between. The CDR3 region is CASSQVHLSAPEAFF. DNA of the CDR3: TGTGCCAGCAGCCAAGTTCATCTTTCCGCTCCTGAAGCTTTCTTT.

This clonotype appeared a few times. The rearrangement uses TRBV18 and TRBJ2-7; TRBD1 aligns across 10 bases. The CDR3 sequence is 13 residues long. J was trimmed by 6 bases and V by 3 bases; bases with no gene match: 2. Germline values: CDR1 KGHSH, CDR2 LQKENI. CDR3 sequence (DNA): TGTGCCAGCTCACCTGGGACAGGGGTCGAGCAGTACTTC. Protein product: CASSPGTGVEQYF.

This clonotype was counted between two and nine times. The chain links TRBV23-1 to TRBJ2-2, with TRBD1 as a possible D gene (6 bases). TRBV23-1 is designated an ORF whose function remains uncertain. V shed 4 bases and J shed 1 base, with 25 bases lying between them. The CDR3 totals 20 residues. CDR3 coding DNA: TGCGCCAGCAGTCCGATGTACCCCACCACAGGGCCGGGGAACACCGGGGAGCTGTTTTTT. Translation gives CASSPMYPTTGPGNTGELFF.

The chain links TRBV20-1 to TRBJ2-7, with D perhaps matching TRBD1 (6 bases). The germline V gene has CDR1 DFQATT and CDR2 SNEGSKA (reference sequence). The length of the CDR3 is 14 residues. The V and J ends lost 3 bases and 0 bases respectively, with 12 bases between them. As DNA, the CDR3 is TGCAGTGCTAGCTACAGGGAGAGCTCCTACGAGCAGTACTTC. As protein: CSASYRESSYEQYF.

In its sample, this clonotype was seen many times. This chain links TRBV7-9 with TRBJ2-1, with TRBD2 identical over 8 bases. J was trimmed by 6 bases and V by 1 base; bases with no gene match: 2. CDR1 is SEHNR, CDR2 FQNEAQ, per germline (reference sequence). The CDR3 length is 14 residues. The CDR3 nucleotides read TGTGCCAGCAGCTTAGAGGGGACTAGCAATGAGCAGTTCTTC. Protein sequence: CASSLEGTSNEQFF.

The chain combines TRBV7-9 with TRBJ2-7; D is possibly TRBD1 (6 bases). The CDR3 is made up of 15 amino acids. Trimming pared 1 base from V and 0 bases from J, leaving 10 bases between. The germline gives CDR1 SEHNR, CDR2 FQNEAQ (reference sequence). The CDR3 sequence: CASSLGTVHSYEQYF. The CDR3 DNA sequence: TGTGCCAGCAGCTTAGGGACAGTACACTCCTACGAGCAGTACTTC.

There are a few counts of this clonotype. The chain couples TRBV4-2 to TRBJ2-7; 8 bases agree with TRBD1. The CDR3 runs to 16 residues. CDR1 LGHNA and CDR2 YNFKEQ come from the germline V gene. V trimming: 3 bases; J trimming: 0 bases; junction bases outside the gene matches: 7. CDR3 bases: TGTGCCAGCAGCCAGGACCGGGACAGGAGCTCCTACGAGCAGTACTTC. This gives the protein CASSQDRDRSSYEQYF.

This clonotype has only a few counts. V is TRBV7-9 and J is TRBJ2-5, with a weak D call TRBD2 (5 bases). The CDR3 is made up of 14 amino acids. The germline V gene encodes CDR1 SEHNR and CDR2 FQNEAQ (reference sequence). Trimming removed 8 bases from V and 1 base from J, with 14 bases in between. CDR3 in amino acids: CASSSGVAQETQYF. In DNA form, the CDR3 reads TGTGCCAGCTCCTCCGGGGTGGCCCAAGAGACCCAGTACTTC.

This clonotype was counted only a few times. The chain has TRBV12-3 or TRBV12-4 and TRBJ2-3; maybe TRBD1 (7 bases). Trimming took 7 bases from V and 7 from J, leaving 21 bases between them. The CDR3 consists of 15 residues. For the CDR3, the DNA is TGTGCCAGCACCGTAGGGAGCAGGGGGGCCTATACGCAGTATTTT. Amino acid sequence: CASTVGSRGAYTQYF.